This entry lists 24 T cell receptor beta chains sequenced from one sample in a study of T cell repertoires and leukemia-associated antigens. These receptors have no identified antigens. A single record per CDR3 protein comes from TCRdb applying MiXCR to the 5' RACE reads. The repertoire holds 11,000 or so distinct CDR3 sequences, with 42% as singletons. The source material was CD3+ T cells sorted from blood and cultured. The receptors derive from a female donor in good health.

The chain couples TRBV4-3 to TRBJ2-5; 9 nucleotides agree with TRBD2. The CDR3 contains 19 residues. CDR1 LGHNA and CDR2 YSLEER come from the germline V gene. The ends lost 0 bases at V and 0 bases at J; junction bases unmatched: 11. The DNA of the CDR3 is TGCGCCAGCAGCCAAGATCGTGGCCCTAGCGGGATTTACCAAGAGACCCAGTACTTC. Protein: CASSQDRGPSGIYQETQYF.

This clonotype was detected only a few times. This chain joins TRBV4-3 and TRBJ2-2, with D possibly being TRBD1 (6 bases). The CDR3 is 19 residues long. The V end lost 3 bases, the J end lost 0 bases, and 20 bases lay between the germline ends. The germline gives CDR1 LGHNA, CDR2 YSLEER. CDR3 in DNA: TGCGCCAGCAGCCATGAAGGTGGGGGCTTCCATCCGAACACCGGGGAGCTGTTTTTT. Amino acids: CASSHEGGGFHPNTGELFF.

The CDR3 here is CASSSASGSYNEQFF. The CDR3 nucleotides read TGTGCCAGCAGTTCGGCTAGCGGCTCCTACAATGAGCAGTTCTTC. The rearrangement uses TRBV7-2 and TRBJ2-1; 7 bases agree with TRBD2. The CDR3 has 15 residues. The J segment lost 0 bases and the V segment lost 6 bases, leaving 5 bases of the junction unmatched. Germline V lookup: CDR1 SGHTA, CDR2 FQGNSA. Complete variable domain (other parts from reference TRBV7-2 and TRBJ2-1): GAGVSQSPSNKVTEKGKDVELRCDPISGHTALYWYRQSLGQGLEFLIYFQGNSAPDKSGLPSDRFSAERTGGSVSTLTIQRTQQEDSAVYLCASSSASGSYNEQFFGPGTRLTVL.

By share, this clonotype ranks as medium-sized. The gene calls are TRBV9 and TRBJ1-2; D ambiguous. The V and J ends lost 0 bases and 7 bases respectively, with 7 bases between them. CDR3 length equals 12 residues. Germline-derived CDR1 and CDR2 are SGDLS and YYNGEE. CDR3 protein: CASSVDEIGYTF. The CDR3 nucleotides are TGTGCCAGCAGCGTAGATGAGATTGGCTACACCTTC.

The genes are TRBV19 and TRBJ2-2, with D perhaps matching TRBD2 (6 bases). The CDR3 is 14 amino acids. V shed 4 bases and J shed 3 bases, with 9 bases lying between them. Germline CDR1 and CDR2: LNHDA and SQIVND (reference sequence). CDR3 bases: TGTGCCAGTAGTAACGGGGGAGACACCGGGGAGCTGTTTTTT. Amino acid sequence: CASSNGGDTGELFF.

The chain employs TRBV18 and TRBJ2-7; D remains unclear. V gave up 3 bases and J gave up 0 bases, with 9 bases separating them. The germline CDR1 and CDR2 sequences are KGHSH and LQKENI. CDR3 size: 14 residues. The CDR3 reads CASSPTLDSYEQYF. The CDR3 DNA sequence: TGTGCCAGCTCACCGACCCTCGACTCCTACGAGCAGTACTTC.

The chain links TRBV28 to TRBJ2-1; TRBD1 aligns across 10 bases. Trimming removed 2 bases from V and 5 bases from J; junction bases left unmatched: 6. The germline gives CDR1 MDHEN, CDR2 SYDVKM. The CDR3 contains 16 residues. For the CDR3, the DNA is TGTGCCAGCAGTTTAGTCCTCGGGACAGGGGACAATGAGCAGTTCTTC. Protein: CASSLVLGTGDNEQFF. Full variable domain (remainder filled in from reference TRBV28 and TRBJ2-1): DVKVTQSSRYLVKRTGEKVFLECVQDMDHENMFWYRQDPGLGLRLIYFSYDVKMKEKGDIPEGYSVSREKKERFSLILESASTNQTSMYLCASSLVLGTGDNEQFFGPGTRLTVL.

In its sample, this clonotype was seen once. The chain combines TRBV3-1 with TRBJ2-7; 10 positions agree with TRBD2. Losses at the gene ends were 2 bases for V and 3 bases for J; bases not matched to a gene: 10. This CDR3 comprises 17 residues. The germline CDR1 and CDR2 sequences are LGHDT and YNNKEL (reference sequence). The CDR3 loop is CASSQRLAGAQHYEQYF. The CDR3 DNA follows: TGTGCCAGCAGCCAAAGGCTAGCGGGAGCCCAGCACTACGAGCAGTACTTC.

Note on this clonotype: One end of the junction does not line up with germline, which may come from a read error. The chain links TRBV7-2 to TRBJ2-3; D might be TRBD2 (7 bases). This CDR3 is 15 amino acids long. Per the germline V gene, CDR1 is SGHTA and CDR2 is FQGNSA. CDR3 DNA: TGTGGCAGCAGCCGGCGGGGGCTAAGCACAGATACGCAGTATTTT. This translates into CGSSRRGLSTDTQYF. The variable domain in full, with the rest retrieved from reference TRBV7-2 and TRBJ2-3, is GAGVSQSPSNKVTEKGKDVELRCDPISGHTALYWYRQSLGQGLEFLIYFQGNSAPDKSGLPSDRFSAERTGGSVSTLTIQRTQQEDSAVYLCGSSRRGLSTDTQYFGPGTRLTVL.

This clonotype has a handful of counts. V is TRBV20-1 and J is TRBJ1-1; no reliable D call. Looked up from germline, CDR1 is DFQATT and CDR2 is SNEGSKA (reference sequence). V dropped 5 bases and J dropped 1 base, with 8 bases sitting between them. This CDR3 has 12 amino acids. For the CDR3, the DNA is TGCAGTGCTGACGAGGGGAACACTGAAGCTTTCTTT. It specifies CSADEGNTEAFF.

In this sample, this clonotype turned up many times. The chain's CDR3 is CASSPLRDEQYF. The DNA of the CDR3 is TGTGCCAGCTCACCACTAAGGGACGAGCAGTACTTC. This chain connects TRBV18 to TRBJ2-7; D uncertain. V dropped 1 base and J dropped 5 bases, with 6 bases sitting between them. Germline V gene sequence: CDR1 KGHSH, CDR2 LQKENI. The CDR3 consists of 12 residues.

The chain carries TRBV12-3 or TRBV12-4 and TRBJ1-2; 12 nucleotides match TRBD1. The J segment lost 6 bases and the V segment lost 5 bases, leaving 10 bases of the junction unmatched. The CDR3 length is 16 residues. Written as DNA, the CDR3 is TGTGCCAGCAGTCTAGGGGGACAGGGGGCTCTTCATGGCTACACCTTC. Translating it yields CASSLGGQGALHGYTF.

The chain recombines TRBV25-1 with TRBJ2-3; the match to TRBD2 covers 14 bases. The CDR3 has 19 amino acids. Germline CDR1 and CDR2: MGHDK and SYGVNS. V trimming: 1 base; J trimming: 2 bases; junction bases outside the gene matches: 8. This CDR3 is CASSEWGTSGSRNTDTQYF. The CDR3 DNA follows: TGTGCCAGCAGTGAATGGGGGACTAGCGGGAGCCGAAACACAGATACGCAGTATTTT.

The CDR3 region has the DNA TGCAGTGCTAAAGTGGGTGAGGCCGGGGAGCTGTTTTTT. Translated: CSAKVGEAGELFF. V and J are TRBV20-1 and TRBJ2-2, with D hard to call. Germline V lookup: CDR1 DFQATT, CDR2 SNEGSKA (reference sequence). The CDR3 totals 13 residues. The V end was cut by 4 bases, the J end by 6 bases, with 12 bases between.

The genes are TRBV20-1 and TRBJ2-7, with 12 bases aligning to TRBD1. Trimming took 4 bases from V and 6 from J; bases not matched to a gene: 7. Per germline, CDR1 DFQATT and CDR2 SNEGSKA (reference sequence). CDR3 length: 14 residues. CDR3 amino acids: CSAIYGTGGLEQYF. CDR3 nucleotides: TGCAGTGCTATTTACGGGACAGGGGGCCTCGAGCAGTACTTC.

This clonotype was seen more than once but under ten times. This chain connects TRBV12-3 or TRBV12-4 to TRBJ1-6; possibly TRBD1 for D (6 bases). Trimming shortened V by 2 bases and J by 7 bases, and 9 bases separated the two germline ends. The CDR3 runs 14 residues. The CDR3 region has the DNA TGTGCCAGCAGTTTATTCCAGGGGAATTCACCCCTCCACTTT. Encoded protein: CASSLFQGNSPLHF.

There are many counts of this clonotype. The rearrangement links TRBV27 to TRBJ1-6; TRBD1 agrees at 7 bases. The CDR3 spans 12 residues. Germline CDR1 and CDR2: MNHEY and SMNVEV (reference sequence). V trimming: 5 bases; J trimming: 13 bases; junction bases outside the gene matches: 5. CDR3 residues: CASSKGQRPLHF. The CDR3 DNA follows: TGTGCCAGCAGTAAGGGACAGAGGCCCCTCCACTTT.

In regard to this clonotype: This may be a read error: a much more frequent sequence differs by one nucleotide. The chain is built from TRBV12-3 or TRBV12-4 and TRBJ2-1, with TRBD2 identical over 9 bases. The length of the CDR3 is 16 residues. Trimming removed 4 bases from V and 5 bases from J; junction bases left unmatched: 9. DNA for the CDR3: TGTGCCAGCAGTTCAGTTTTAACTAGCGGGCACAATGAGCAGTTCTTC. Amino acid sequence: CASSSVLTSGHNEQFF.

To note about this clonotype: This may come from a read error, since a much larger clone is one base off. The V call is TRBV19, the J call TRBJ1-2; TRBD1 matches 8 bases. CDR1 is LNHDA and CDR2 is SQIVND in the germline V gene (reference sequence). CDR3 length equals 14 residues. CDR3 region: CASSSRTGNCGYTF. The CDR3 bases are TGTGCCAGTAGTTCTCGGACAGGGAACTGTGGCTACACCTTC. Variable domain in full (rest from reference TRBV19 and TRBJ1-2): DGGITQSPKYLFRKEGQNVTLSCEQNLNHDAMYWYRQDPGQGLRLIYYSQIVNDFQKGDIAEGYSVSREKKESFPLTVTSAQKNPTAFYLCASSSRTGNCGYTFGSGTRLTVV.

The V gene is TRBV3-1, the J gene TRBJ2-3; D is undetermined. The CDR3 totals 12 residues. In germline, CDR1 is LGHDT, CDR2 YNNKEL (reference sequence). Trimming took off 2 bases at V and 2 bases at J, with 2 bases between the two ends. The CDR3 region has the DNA TGTGCCAGCAGCCAACTCACAGATACGCAGTATTTT. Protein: CASSQLTDTQYF.

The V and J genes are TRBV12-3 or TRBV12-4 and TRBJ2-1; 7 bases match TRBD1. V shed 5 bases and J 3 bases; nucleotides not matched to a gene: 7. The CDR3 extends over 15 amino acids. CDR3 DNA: TGTGCCAGCAGTCTGGCGGACAGGAGCTACAATGAGCAGTTCTTC. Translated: CASSLADRSYNEQFF.

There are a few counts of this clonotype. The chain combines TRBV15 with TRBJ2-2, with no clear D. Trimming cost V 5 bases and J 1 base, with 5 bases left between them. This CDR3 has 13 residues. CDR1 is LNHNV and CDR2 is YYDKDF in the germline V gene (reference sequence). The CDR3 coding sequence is TGTGCCACCAGCCTCAGGAACACCGGGGAGCTGTTTTTT. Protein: CATSLRNTGELFF.

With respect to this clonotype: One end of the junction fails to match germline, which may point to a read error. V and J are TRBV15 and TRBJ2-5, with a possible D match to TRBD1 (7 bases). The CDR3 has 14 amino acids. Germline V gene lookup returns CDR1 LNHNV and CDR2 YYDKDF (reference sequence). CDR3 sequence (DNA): TGTCCCACCAGCAGGGGGAGGACGAAAGAGACCCAGTACTTC. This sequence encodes CPTSRGRTKETQYF.

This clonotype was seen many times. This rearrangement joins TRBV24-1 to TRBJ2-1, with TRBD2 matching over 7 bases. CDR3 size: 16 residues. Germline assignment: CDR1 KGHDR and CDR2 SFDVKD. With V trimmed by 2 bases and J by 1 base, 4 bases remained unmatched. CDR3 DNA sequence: TGTGCCACCAGTGATTCCGGACTAGTTTCCTACAATGAGCAGTTCTTC. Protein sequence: CATSDSGLVSYNEQFF.